This T cell receptor beta chain was profiled in a study of T-cell memory formation after mild COVID-19. Study-wide context: TCR clusters were largely donor specific. Study conclusions and caveats: Balance between CD4 and CD8 was seen in clones contracting day 15 to 85, and a CD4+ lean was seen in later expanders. Prior to infection, memory already included some responding clones, suggesting cross-reactive memory joined.

To note about this clonotype: No antigen is known for it.

MiXCR, applied by TCRdb to the 5' RACE reads, yields one record per CDR3 protein. The table includes under 70,000 distinct CDR3 sequences, around 10% detected once. Germline V gives CDR1 SGHVS, CDR2 FQNEAQ. The length of the CDR3 is 15 residues. Between the trimmed V and J ends, which lost 4 bases and 4 bases, there was a span of 14 bases. This sequence joins TRBV7-8 and TRBJ1-3; no definite D call. The specimen was PBMCs or a T cell subset sorted from them (not recorded which). This receptor was obtained from a man aged 18 to 35 who had mild COVID-19 (a few samples of this study predate the infection). Cell type and time point are not known. Here the CDR3 reads CASSSGRLGGNTIYF. CDR3 in DNA: TGTGCCAGCAGCTCCGGACGACTGGGAGGAAACACCATATATTTT.